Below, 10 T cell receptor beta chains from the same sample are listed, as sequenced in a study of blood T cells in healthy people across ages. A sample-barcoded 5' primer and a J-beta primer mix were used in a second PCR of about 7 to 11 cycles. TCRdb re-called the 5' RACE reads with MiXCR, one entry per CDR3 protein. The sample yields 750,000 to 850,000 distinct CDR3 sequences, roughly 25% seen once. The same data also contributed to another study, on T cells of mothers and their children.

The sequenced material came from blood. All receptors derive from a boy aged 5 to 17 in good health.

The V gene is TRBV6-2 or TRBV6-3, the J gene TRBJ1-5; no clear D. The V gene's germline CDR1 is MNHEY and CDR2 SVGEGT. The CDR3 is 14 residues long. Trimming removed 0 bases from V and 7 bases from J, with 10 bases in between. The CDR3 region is CASSYSSPGQPQHF. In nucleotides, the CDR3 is TGTGCCAGCAGTTACTCGAGCCCTGGGCAGCCCCAGCATTTT.

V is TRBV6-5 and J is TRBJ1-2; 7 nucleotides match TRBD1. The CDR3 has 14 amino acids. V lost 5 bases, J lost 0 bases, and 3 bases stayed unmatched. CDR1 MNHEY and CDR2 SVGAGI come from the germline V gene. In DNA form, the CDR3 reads TGTGCCAGCAGTGGGGACAGTTCTAACTATGGCTACACCTTC. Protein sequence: CASSGDSSNYGYTF.

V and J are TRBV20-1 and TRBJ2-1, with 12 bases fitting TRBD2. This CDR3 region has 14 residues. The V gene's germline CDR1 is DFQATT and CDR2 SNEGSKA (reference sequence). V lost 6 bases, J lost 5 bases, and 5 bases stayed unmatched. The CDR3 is CSAGTSGYHNEQFF. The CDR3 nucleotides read TGCAGTGCGGGGACTAGCGGGTATCACAATGAGCAGTTCTTC.

CDR3 region: CATRPGVLVGGETQYF. The DNA of the CDR3 is TGTGCCACCAGGCCTGGGGTGTTAGTGGGGGGAGAGACCCAGTACTTC. The rearrangement joins TRBV15 to TRBJ2-1, with D maybe TRBD2 (6 bases). The J call is uncertain, as TRBJ2-5 better fits the DNA end. The CDR3 runs to 16 residues. CDR1 and CDR2 from the germline V gene are LNHNV and YYDKDF (reference sequence).

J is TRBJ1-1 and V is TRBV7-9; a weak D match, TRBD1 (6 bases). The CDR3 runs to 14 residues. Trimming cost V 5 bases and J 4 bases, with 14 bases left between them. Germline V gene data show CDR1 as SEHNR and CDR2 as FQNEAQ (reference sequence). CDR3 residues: CASSPVNRATEAFF. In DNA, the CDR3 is TGTGCCAGCAGCCCGGTAAACAGGGCCACTGAAGCTTTCTTT.

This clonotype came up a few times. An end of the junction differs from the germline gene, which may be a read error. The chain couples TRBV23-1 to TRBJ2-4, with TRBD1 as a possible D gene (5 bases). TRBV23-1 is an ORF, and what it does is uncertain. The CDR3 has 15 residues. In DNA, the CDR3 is TGCGCCAGCTGTCAATCAAGGGGCGTCGGGAACATTCAGTACTTC. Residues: CASCQSRGVGNIQYF.

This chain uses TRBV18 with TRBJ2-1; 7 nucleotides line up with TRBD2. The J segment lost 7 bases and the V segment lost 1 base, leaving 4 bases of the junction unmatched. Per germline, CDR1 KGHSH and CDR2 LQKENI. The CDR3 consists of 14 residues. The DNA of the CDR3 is TGTGCCAGCTCACCACAGCGGGGATTGAATGAGCAGTTCTTC. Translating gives CASSPQRGLNEQFF.

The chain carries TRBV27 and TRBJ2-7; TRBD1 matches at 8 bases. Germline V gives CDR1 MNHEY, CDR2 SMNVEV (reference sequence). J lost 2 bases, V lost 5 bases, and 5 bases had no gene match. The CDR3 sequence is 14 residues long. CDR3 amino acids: CASSNRTGPYEQYF. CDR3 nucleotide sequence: TGTGCCAGCAGTAATCGGACAGGGCCCTACGAGCAGTACTTC.

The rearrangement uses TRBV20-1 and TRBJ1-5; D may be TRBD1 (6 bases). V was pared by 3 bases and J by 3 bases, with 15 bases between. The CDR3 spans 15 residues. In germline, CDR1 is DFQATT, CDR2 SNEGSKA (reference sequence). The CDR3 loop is CSARSPGQLNQPQHF. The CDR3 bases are TGCAGTGCTAGGAGTCCCGGACAGCTCAATCAGCCCCAGCATTTT.

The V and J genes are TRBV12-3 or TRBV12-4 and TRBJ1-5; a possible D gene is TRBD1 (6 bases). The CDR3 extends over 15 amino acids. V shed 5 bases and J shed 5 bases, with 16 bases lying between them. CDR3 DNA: TGTGCCAGCAGTCCTACAGGGAGCTCCTATCAGCCCCAGCATTTT. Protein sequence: CASSPTGSSYQPQHF.